The 14 T cell receptor beta chains reported below all come from one sample, sequenced in a study of blood T cell repertoires in COVID-19 (dated by TCRdb to 2018 to 2020). The receptor library was made with the immunoSEQ multiplex PCR assay. TCRdb's version of the immuneACCESS table is confined to in-frame rearrangements and falls short of the full clone set. An unresolved V gene accounts for under half of the shortfall where checked; the remainder is of unknown origin. The sample yields about 400,000 clones; roughly 90% were counted once. Over 0.9% of the sample rests with the top ten. Material for sequencing was PBMCs or T cells enriched from blood (not recorded which). The receptor source for this set is a young woman with acute COVID-19.

This clone was recorded only once. Distinct nucleotide sequences in the sample also encode this CDR3. This sequence joins TRBV5-1 and TRBJ1-2; the D gene is possibly TRBD1 (6 bases). Germline CDR1 is SGHRS and CDR2 is YFSETQ. The CDR3 has 12 residues. With 4 bases removed from V and 5 bases from J, the gap between germline ends came to 9 bases. The CDR3 region has the DNA TGCGCCAGCAGCCAGGACAGTTATGGCTACACCTTC. Protein product: CASSQDSYGYTF.

The chain carries TRBV3-1 (or the pseudogene TRBV3-2) and TRBJ1-2, with 9 bases aligning to TRBD1. The J segment lost 3 bases and the V segment lost 4 bases, leaving 6 bases of the junction unmatched. Germline V CDR1 and CDR2: LGHDT, YNNKEL (reference sequence). The CDR3 loop spans 15 amino acids. Written as DNA, the CDR3 is TGTGCCAGCAGCCCCCTGACAGGGGGGGACTATGGCTACACCTTC. Protein sequence: CASSPLTGGDYGYTF.

The rearrangement uses TRBV19 and TRBJ2-1; D possibly corresponds to TRBD2 (6 bases). The germline gives CDR1 LNHDA, CDR2 SQIVND (reference sequence). The CDR3 contains 15 residues. CDR3 nucleotides: TGTGCAACAGTAGCGGAAAGGGTGACCTACAATGAGCAGTTCTTC. It yields the protein CATVAERVTYNEQFF.

This rearrangement joins TRBV13 to TRBJ2-5; TRBD1 agrees at 7 bases. There are 15 residues in the CDR3. V dropped 4 bases and J dropped 0; count of bases not matched to a gene: 5. The germline V gene encodes CDR1 PRHDT and CDR2 FYEKMQ (reference sequence). The chain's CDR3 is CASSSGQTNQETQYF. The CDR3 nucleotides read TGTGCCAGCAGCTCGGGACAGACCAACCAAGAGACCCAGTACTTC.

The V gene is TRBV6-1, the J gene TRBJ1-1; D possibly corresponds to TRBD1 (5 bases). CDR3 length equals 13 residues. The V gene lost 1 base and the J gene lost 5 bases, with 8 bases spanning the gap. Germline V lookup: CDR1 MNHNS, CDR2 SASEGT. The DNA for the CDR3 is TGTGCCAGCAGTGAAGGGCCAGGGACTGAAGCTTTCTTT. Its protein is CASSEGPGTEAFF.

To note about this clone: Distinct nucleotide sequences in the sample also encode this CDR3. The chain carries TRBV5-1 and TRBJ1-1; maybe TRBD1 (5 bases). CDR1 SGHRS and CDR2 YFSETQ come from the germline V gene. The CDR3 runs to 15 residues. The V and J ends lost 0 bases and 0 bases respectively, with 9 bases between them. This chain's CDR3 is CASSLVAGMNTEAFF. In nucleotides, the CDR3 is TGCGCCAGCAGCTTGGTAGCAGGGATGAACACTGAAGCTTTCTTT.

This chain links TRBV30 with TRBJ1-1, with unresolved D. Trimming shortened V by 1 base and J by 0 bases, and 6 bases separated the two germline ends. CDR1 GTSNPN and CDR2 SVGIG come from the germline V gene (reference sequence). This CDR3 contains 13 residues. The CDR3 bases are TGTGCCTGGAGTGCCTTATTGAACACTGAAGCTTTCTTT. This gives the protein CAWSALLNTEAFF.

This chain links TRBV5-5 with TRBJ2-7, with TRBD1 matching over 7 bases. This CDR3 is built from 15 residues. After removal of 4 bases from V and 1 base from J, the junction contained 8 bases not matched to a gene. Germline V lookup: CDR1 SGHKS, CDR2 YYEKEE (reference sequence). CDR3 nucleotides: TGTGCCAGCAGCAAAACCGGGACAGAATCCTACGAGCAGTACTTC. Translated, it gives CASSKTGTESYEQYF.

Only a few counts were recorded for this clone. The chain has TRBV4-1 and TRBJ2-1; 7 bases line up with TRBD2. V was clipped by 0 bases and J by 4 bases; unmatched bases: 9. Germline loops: CDR1 MGHRA, CDR2 YSYEKL. The CDR3 runs 17 residues. The CDR3 DNA reads TGCGCCAGCAGCCAAGAGAGGGTGGCGGGGGAATACAATGAGCAGTTCTTC. It translates to CASSQERVAGEYNEQFF.

J is TRBJ2-7 and V is TRBV10-2; 9 positions agree with TRBD2. V dropped 2 bases and J dropped 6; count of bases not matched to a gene: 5. This CDR3 contains 14 residues. The germline V gene has CDR1 WSHSY and CDR2 SAAADI. The CDR3 DNA reads TGCGCCAGCAGTGAGGGACTAGCGACGCGCGAGCAGTACTTC. Its protein is CASSEGLATREQYF.

This chain links TRBV19 with TRBJ1-5, with TRBD1 as a possible D gene (5 bases). Germline assignment: CDR1 LNHDA and CDR2 SQIVND (reference sequence). CDR3 size: 15 residues. Deletions cut 3 bases from V and 1 base from J, with 10 bases between. CDR3 sequence: CASSMGRASNQPQHF. In nucleotides, the CDR3 is TGTGCCAGTAGTATGGGCAGGGCGAGCAATCAGCCCCAGCATTTT.

V and J are TRBV27 and TRBJ2-7; D remains ambiguous. The CDR3 totals 15 residues. Germline CDR1 is MNHEY and CDR2 is SMNVEV (reference sequence). Trimming removed 2 bases from V and 0 bases from J, with 11 bases in between. CDR3 DNA: TGTGCCAGCAGTTTAGCCCCCGGTCCCTCCTACGAGCAGTACTTC. As protein: CASSLAPGPSYEQYF.

V gene TRBV19 combines with J gene TRBJ1-1; 9 bases fit TRBD1. The ends lost 8 bases at V and 4 bases at J; junction bases unmatched: 11. CDR3 length: 15 amino acids. From germline, CDR1 is LNHDA and CDR2 SQIVND (reference sequence). CDR3 sequence reads: CASFHDRGWGTEAFF. As DNA, the CDR3 is TGTGCCAGTTTTCACGACAGGGGGTGGGGCACTGAAGCTTTCTTT. Complete variable domain (other parts from reference TRBV19 and TRBJ1-1): DGGITQSPKYLFRKEGQNVTLSCEQNLNHDAMYWYRQDPGQGLRLIYYSQIVNDFQKGDIAEGYSVSREKKESFPLTVTSAQKNPTAFYLCASFHDRGWGTEAFFGQGTRLTVV.

The chain joins TRBV2 to TRBJ2-7; D is unclear. Between the trimmed V and J ends, which lost 8 bases and 3 bases, there was a span of 17 bases. Germline V gene lookup returns CDR1 SNHLY and CDR2 FYNNEI. This CDR3 has 14 amino acids. Here the CDR3 reads CASVNSPGFYEQYF. Written as DNA, the CDR3 is TGTGCCAGCGTGAATTCCCCGGGTTTCTACGAGCAGTACTTC.